This TCR beta chain was documented in a study of control samples from healthy donors and cancer patients (dated by TCRdb to 2019 to 2021). Receptor amplification or capture employed the immunoSEQ multiplex PCR assay. Drawn from immuneACCESS, this table holds only the in-frame rearrangements with V and J called that TCRdb kept. Clones are partly lost; checked studies trace under half to an unresolved V gene and leave the rest unexplained. This sample gives 8,500 to 11,000 clones in total; roughly 90% of them show up just once. The ten largest account for 20% to 25% of the sample. The CDR3, cysteine through phenylalanine, is 15 amino acids long. Of all the DNA, just the CDR3 is kept, 45 bases in frame from base 1. Deletion took 1 base off V and 9 bases off J, with a span of 16 bases between the germline ends. The CDR1 and CDR2 encoded by the germline V gene (reference sequence) are LGHDT and YNNKEL.

Points on this clone: The specificity of this receptor is unknown. No clone much larger than this one lies a single base away; base qualities are absent.

The V gene is TRBV3-1 (or the pseudogene TRBV3-2) and the J gene is TRBJ1-3; the D gene remains uncertain. The TCR comes from a man in his 60s with colorectal cancer. The sequenced sample consisted of PBMCs. The base sequence is TGTGCCAGCAGCCAAGGTAACGGAGCTGTAAGCACCATATATTTT. It translates to CASSQGNGAVSTIYF.